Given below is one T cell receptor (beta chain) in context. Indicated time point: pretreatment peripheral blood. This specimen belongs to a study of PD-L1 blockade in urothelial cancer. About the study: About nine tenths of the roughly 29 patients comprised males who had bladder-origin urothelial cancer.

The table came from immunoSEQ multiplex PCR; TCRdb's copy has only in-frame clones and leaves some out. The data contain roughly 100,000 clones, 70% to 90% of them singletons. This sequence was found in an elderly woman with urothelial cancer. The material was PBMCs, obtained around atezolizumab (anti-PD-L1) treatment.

CDR3 bases: TGTGCCAGCAGTTATTCTTCCCTCCTGCGGATTCAGCCCCAGCATTTT. Amino acid sequence: CASSYSSLLRIQPQHF. V usage is TRBV6-9 and J usage is TRBJ1-5; D not resolved. Trimming stripped 0 bases from V and 6 bases from J, with 15 bases between. Germline CDR1 reads MNHGY; CDR2 reads SVAAGI. This CDR3 comprises 16 residues.